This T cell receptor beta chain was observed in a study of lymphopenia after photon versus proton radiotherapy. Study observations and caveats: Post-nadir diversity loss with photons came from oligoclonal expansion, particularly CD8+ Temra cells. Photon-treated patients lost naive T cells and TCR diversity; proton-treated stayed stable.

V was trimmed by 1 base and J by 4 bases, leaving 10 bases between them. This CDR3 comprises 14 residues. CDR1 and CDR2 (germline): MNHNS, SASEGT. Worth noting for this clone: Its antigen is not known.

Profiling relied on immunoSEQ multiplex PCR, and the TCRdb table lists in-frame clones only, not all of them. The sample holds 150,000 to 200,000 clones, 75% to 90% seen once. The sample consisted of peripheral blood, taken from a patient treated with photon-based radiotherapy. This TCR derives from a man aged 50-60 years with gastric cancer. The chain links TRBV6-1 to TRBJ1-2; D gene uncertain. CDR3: CASSEGGGSYGYTF. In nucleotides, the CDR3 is TGTGCCAGCAGTGAAGGGGGTGGGAGCTATGGCTACACCTTC.